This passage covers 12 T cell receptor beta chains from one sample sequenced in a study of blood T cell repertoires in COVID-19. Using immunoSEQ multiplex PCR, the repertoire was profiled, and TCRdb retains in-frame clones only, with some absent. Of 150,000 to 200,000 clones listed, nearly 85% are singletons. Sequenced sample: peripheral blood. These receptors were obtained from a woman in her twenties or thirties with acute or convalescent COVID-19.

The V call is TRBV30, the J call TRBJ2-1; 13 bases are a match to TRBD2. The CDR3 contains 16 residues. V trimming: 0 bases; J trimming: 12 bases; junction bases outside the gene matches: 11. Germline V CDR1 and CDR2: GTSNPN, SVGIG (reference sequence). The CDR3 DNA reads TGTGCCTGGAGTGTACTGAGGACTAGCGGGAGAGTTGGGCAGTTCTTC. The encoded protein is CAWSVLRTSGRVGQFF.

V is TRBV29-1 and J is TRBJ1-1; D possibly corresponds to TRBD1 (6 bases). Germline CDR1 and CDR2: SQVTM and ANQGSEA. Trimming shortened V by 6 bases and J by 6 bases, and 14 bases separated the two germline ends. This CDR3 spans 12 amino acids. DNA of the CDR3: TGCAGCGTGGGACACGGCATCGCTGAAGCTTTCTTT. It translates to CSVGHGIAEAFF. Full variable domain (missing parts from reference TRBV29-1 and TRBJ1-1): SAVISQKPSRDICQRGTSLTIQCQVDSQVTMMFWYRQQPGQSLTLIATANQGSEATYESGFVIDKFPISRPNLTFSTLTVSNMSPEDSSIYLCSVGHGIAEAFFGQGTRLTVV.

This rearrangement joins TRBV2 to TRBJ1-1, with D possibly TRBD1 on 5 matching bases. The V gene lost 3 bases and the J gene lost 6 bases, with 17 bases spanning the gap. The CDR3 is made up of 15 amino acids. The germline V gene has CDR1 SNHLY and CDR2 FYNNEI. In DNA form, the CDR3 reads TGTGCCAGCAGTGATGTGAGGGGAGGTGGAGCTGAAGCTTTCTTT. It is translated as CASSDVRGGGAEAFF.

CDR3 in amino acids: CASSEFDRVELETQYF. CDR3 coding DNA: TGTGCCAGCAGTGAATTTGACAGGGTGGAGTTGGAGACCCAGTACTTC. The chain combines TRBV25-1 with TRBJ2-5; 7 bases match TRBD1. Unmatched junction bases numbered 10, after V lost 1 base and J lost 5 bases. The CDR3 totals 16 residues. CDR1 is MGHDK, CDR2 SYGVNS, per germline.

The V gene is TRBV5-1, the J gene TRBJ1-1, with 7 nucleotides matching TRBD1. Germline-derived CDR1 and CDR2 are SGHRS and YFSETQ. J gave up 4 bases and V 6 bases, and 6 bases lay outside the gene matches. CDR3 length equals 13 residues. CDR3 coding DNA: TGCGCCAGCACACCAGGGGGAAGCACTGAAGCTTTCTTT. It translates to CASTPGGSTEAFF.

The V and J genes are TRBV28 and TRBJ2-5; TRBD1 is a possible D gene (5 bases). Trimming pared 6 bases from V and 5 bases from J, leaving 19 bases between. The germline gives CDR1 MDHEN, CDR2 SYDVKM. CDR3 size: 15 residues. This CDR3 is CASSSLLRVQETQYF. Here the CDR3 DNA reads TGTGCCAGCAGCTCCCTTCTCAGGGTCCAGGAGACCCAGTACTTC.

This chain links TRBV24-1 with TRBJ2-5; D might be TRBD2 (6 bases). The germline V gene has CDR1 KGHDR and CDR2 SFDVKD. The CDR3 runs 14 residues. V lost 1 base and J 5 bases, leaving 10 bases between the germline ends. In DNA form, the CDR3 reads TGTGCCACCAGTGATTTATCGGGGGATGAGACCCAGTACTTC. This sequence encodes CATSDLSGDETQYF.

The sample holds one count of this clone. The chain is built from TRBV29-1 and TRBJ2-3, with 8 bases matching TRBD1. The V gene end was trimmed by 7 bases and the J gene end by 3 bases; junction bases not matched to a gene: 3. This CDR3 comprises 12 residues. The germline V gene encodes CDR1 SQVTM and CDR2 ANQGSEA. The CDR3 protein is CSGGQGTDTQYF. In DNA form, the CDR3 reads TGCAGCGGTGGACAGGGAACAGATACGCAGTATTTT.

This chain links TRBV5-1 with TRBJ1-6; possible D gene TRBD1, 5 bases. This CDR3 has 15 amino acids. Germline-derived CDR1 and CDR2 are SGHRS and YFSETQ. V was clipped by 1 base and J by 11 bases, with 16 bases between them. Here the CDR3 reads CASSLKTDAQAPLHF. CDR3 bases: TGCGCCAGCAGCTTGAAGACAGACGCTCAGGCACCCCTCCACTTT.

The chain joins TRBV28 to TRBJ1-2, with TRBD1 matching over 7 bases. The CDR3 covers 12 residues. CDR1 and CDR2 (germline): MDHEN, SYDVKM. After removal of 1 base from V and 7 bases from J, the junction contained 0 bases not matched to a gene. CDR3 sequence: CASSLSGGGYTF. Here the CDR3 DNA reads TGTGCCAGCAGTTTATCAGGGGGTGGCTACACCTTC.

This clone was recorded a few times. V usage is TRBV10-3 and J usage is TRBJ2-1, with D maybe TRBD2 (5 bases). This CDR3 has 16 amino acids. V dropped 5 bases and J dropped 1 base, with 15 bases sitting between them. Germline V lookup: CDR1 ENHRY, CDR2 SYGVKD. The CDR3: CAISPMSGNSYNEQFF. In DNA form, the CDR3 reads TGTGCCATCAGTCCCATGTCGGGAAATTCCTACAATGAGCAGTTCTTC.

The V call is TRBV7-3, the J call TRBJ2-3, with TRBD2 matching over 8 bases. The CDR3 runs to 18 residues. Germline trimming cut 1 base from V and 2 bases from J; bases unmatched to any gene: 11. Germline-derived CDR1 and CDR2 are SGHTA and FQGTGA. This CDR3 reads CASSLRPQRGLNTDTQYF. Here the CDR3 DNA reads TGTGCCAGCAGCTTAAGGCCCCAGCGGGGGCTAAACACAGATACGCAGTATTTT. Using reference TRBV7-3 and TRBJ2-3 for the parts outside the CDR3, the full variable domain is GAGVSQTPSNKVTEKGKYVELRCDPISGHTALYWYRQSLGQGPEFLIYFQGTGAADDSGLPNDRFFAVRPEGSVSTLKIQRTERGDSAVYLCASSLRPQRGLNTDTQYFGPGTRLTVL.